This is a list of T cell receptor beta chains from one sample in a study of chemoradiotherapy in HPV16-positive cancers. TCRdb keeps only in-frame clones here, not all; method: immunoSEQ multiplex PCR. In the table there are roughly 12,000 clones, around 68% of which are singletons. This material was obtained from a patient who underwent chemoradiotherapy. The receptors originated from a human donor with HPV-associated anogenital cancer. Each CDR3 is given with its conserved first and last residue. A D gene is named only where the DNA matches it firmly. Where a row states a size, it is once, few, many or the class of an expanded clone; other rows omit it.

clone_size: few; d_call: -; v_call: TRBV5-1; j_call: TRBJ2-7; cdr3_length: 13; cdr3_nt: TGCGCCAGCAGCTTTCAACAGTCCCACGAGCAGTACTTC; cdr3_aa: CASSFQQSHEQYF
clone_size: few; d_call: -; v_call: TRBV7-2; j_call: TRBJ2-7; cdr3_length: 15; cdr3_nt: TGTGCCAGCAGGCCGCGTGGGCGTCGAGACGCAGAGCAGTACTTC; cdr3_aa: CASRPRGRRDAEQYF
clone_size: -; d_call: -; v_call: TRBV4-2; j_call: TRBJ1-4; cdr3_length: 14; cdr3_nt: TGTGCCAGCAGCCAAGATTTTTCTGGAGAAAAACTGTTTTTT; cdr3_aa: CASSQDFSGEKLFF
clone_size: -; d_call: TRBD2; v_call: TRBV2; j_call: TRBJ2-7; cdr3_length: 15; cdr3_nt: TGTGCCAGCAGTCTCCTAGCGGGGTACTCCTACGAGCAGTACTTC; cdr3_aa: CASSLLAGYSYEQYF
clone_size: few; d_call: TRBD1; v_call: TRBV11-2; j_call: TRBJ1-6; cdr3_length: 17; cdr3_nt: TGTGCCAGCAGCTTATACAGGGGGGATGGTAGGGGTTCACCCCTCCACTTT; cdr3_aa: CASSLYRGDGRGSPLHF
clone_size: few; d_call: TRBD1; v_call: TRBV28; j_call: TRBJ1-5; cdr3_length: 14; cdr3_nt: TGTGCCAGCTTGAGGGGGCTCGGGAATCAGCCCCAGCATTTT; cdr3_aa: CASLRGLGNQPQHF
clone_size: -; d_call: -; v_call: TRBV28; j_call: TRBJ1-2; cdr3_length: 12; cdr3_nt: TGTGCCAGTCACTACCGGGTGGACGGCTACACCTTC; cdr3_aa: CASHYRVDGYTF
clone_size: -; d_call: -; v_call: TRBV6-5; j_call: TRBJ2-7; cdr3_length: 14; cdr3_nt: TGTGCCAGCAGAGATGGGGGGATCTCCTACGAGCAGTACTTC; cdr3_aa: CASRDGGISYEQYF
clone_size: -; d_call: -; v_call: TRBV7-2; j_call: TRBJ2-3; cdr3_length: 16; cdr3_nt: TGTGCCAGCAGCCATCCGACGGGGGCCCGCGGAGATACGCAGTATTTT; cdr3_aa: CASSHPTGARGDTQYF
clone_size: once; d_call: TRBD1; v_call: TRBV5-1; j_call: TRBJ2-5; cdr3_length: 14; cdr3_nt: TGCGCCAGCAGCACGGGACAGTCACAAGAGACCCAGTACTTC; cdr3_aa: CASSTGQSQETQYF
clone_size: -; d_call: TRBD1; v_call: TRBV2; j_call: TRBJ1-3; cdr3_length: 16; cdr3_nt: TGTGCCAGCAGCATCGACAGGGGCCTCTCTGGAAACACCATATATTTT; cdr3_aa: CASSIDRGLSGNTIYF
clone_size: few; d_call: -; v_call: TRBV6-6; j_call: TRBJ1-6; cdr3_length: 14; cdr3_nt: TGTGCCAGCAAAGTCGCGGGGGCTAATTCACCCCTCCACTTT; cdr3_aa: CASKVAGANSPLHF
clone_size: -; d_call: -; v_call: TRBV19; j_call: TRBJ2-5; cdr3_length: 15; cdr3_nt: TGTGCCAGTAGCCTCCGGCCCGGGGAACAAGAGACCCAGTACTTC; cdr3_aa: CASSLRPGEQETQYF
clone_size: -; d_call: -; v_call: TRBV11-2; j_call: TRBJ2-3; cdr3_length: 15; cdr3_nt: TGTGCCAGCAGCTTTATATGGGGCCGGGCAGATACGCAGTATTTT; cdr3_aa: CASSFIWGRADTQYF
clone_size: -; d_call: -; v_call: TRBV4-1; j_call: TRBJ2-7; cdr3_length: 16; cdr3_nt: TGCGCCAGCAGCCAATTTCCTCGATCATTCGAAGGGGAGCAGTACTTC; cdr3_aa: CASSQFPRSFEGEQYF
clone_size: -; d_call: -; v_call: TRBV10-1; j_call: TRBJ2-2; cdr3_length: 14; cdr3_nt: TGCGCCAGCAGTGAGTCAATAGAGACCGGGGAGCTGTTTTTT; cdr3_aa: CASSESIETGELFF
clone_size: -; d_call: -; v_call: TRBV6-5; j_call: TRBJ1-5; cdr3_length: 13; cdr3_nt: TGTGCCACCCGAAGGGGTAGCAATCAGCCCCAGCATTTT; cdr3_aa: CATRRGSNQPQHF
clone_size: few; d_call: -; v_call: TRBV6-5; j_call: TRBJ2-7; cdr3_length: 11; cdr3_nt: TGTGCCAGCACCACTGGAGGGATTCTGTACTTC; cdr3_aa: CASTTGGILYF
clone_size: few; d_call: TRBD1; v_call: TRBV5-1; j_call: TRBJ2-7; cdr3_length: 14; cdr3_nt: TGCGCCAGCAGCCGGGGACAGGGGGAGGACGAGCAGTACTTC; cdr3_aa: CASSRGQGEDEQYF
clone_size: few; d_call: TRBD1; v_call: TRBV7-9; j_call: TRBJ2-1; cdr3_length: 13; cdr3_nt: TGTGCCAGCAGCTTAGATTCAGGGGGTGAGCAGTTCTTC; cdr3_aa: CASSLDSGGEQFF
clone_size: few; d_call: -; v_call: TRBV6-5; j_call: TRBJ2-7; cdr3_length: 14; cdr3_nt: TGTGCCAGCAGTTACAGTCAGGGTCTCAACGAGCAGTACTTC; cdr3_aa: CASSYSQGLNEQYF
clone_size: -; d_call: TRBD1; v_call: TRBV5-6; j_call: TRBJ2-7; cdr3_length: 13; cdr3_nt: TGTGCCAGCAGCTTTGGACAGGGGGCGCAGCAGTACTTC; cdr3_aa: CASSFGQGAQQYF
clone_size: few; d_call: -; v_call: TRBV5-4; j_call: TRBJ1-1; cdr3_length: 14; cdr3_nt: TGTGCCAGCACCCGGCCAGGAGTTTACACTGAAGCTTTCTTT; cdr3_aa: CASTRPGVYTEAFF